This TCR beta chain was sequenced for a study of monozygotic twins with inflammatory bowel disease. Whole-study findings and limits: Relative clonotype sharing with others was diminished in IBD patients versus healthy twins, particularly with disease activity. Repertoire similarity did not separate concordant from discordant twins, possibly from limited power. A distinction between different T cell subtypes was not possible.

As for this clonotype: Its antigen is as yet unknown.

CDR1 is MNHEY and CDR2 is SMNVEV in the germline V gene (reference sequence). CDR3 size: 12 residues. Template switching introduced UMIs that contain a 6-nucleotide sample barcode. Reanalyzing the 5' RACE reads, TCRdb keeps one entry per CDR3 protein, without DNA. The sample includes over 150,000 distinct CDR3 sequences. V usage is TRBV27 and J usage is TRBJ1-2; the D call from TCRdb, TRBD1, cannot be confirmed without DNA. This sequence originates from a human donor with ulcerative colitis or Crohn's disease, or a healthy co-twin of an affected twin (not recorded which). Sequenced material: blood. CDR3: CASSFQGSGYTF.